A selection of T cell receptor beta chains follows, all from one sample in a study of CD8+CD57+ T cells in acquired aplastic anemia. TCRdb processed the reads anew with MiXCR; each CDR3 protein has one entry. The profile covers under 350,000 distinct CDR3 sequences, with 45% to 65% appearing a single time and roughly 1.3% taken by the ten largest. Sequenced sample: sorted CD4+, CD8+, or CD8+CD57+ T cells (not recorded which) from PBMCs. The receptors stem from a human donor with aplastic anemia. Both conserved end residues are part of each CDR3. The D gene is left open where the match is weak. Some rows have no size entry. The others give once, few or many, or a class for an expanded clone.

TRBV29-1	TRBD1	.	TRBJ1-4	CSVAGQGGEKLFF	TGCAGCGTTGCCGGACAGGGAGGAGAAAAACTGTTTTTT
TRBV7-2	.	.	TRBJ1-1	CASSLVNRAFF	TGTGCCAGCAGCTTGGTCAACAGAGCTTTCTTT
TRBV19	TRBD2	.	TRBJ2-7	CASSLGLAAYGQYF	TGTGCCAGCAGCTTAGGACTAGCGGCCTACGGGCAGTACTTC
TRBV9	.	many	TRBJ1-1	CASSVGGRENTEAFF	TGTGCCAGCAGCGTAGGAGGCAGGGAAAACACTGAAGCTTTCTTT
TRBV18	TRBD1	.	TRBJ1-1	CASPLRPRDRGAPNTEAFF	TGTGCCAGCCCACTCAGACCCCGAGACAGGGGCGCTCCAAACACTGAAGCTTTCTTT
TRBV11-1	.	.	TRBJ1-1	CASSFHQGTTYHAEAFF	TGCGCCAGCAGCTTTCATCAGGGGACTACCTACCACGCTGAAGCTTTCTTT
TRBV7-9	.	.	TRBJ2-5	CASSFGGGDQPQYF	TGTGCCAGCAGCTTTGGGGGCGGGGATCAGCCCCAGTACTTC
TRBV7-9	TRBD2	.	TRBJ2-1	CASSPGLEDYNKQFF	TGTGCCAGCAGCCCGGGACTAGAGGACTACAATAAGCAGTTCTTC
TRBV14	.	.	TRBJ1-2	CASSQSLGGNYGYTF	TGTGCCAGCAGCCAAAGTTTGGGGGGTAACTATGGCTACACCTTC
TRBV18	TRBD2	few	TRBJ2-3	CASSPTASGGPGTQYF	TGTGCCAGCTCACCAACGGCTAGCGGGGGACCAGGTACGCAGTATTTT
TRBV29-1	.	.	TRBJ1-1	CSAQNTEAFF	TGCAGCGCTCAGAACACTGAAGCTTTCTTT
TRBV15	.	.	TRBJ2-7	CATSREDSYEQYF	TGTGCCACCAGCAGAGAGGACTCCTACGAGCAGTACTTC
TRBV7-6	.	.	TRBJ2-1	CASSLTTGRKYNEQFF	TGTGCCAGCAGCTTGACTACGGGACGAAAGTACAATGAGCAGTTCTTC
TRBV7-8	.	.	TRBJ2-5	CASSAQAAETQYF	TGTGCCAGCAGCGCTCAGGCTGCGGAGACCCAGTACTTC
TRBV20-1	.	.	TRBJ1-1	CTTQGLMNTEAFF	TGCACCACACAGGGTCTCATGAACACTGAAGCTTTCTTT
TRBV2	TRBD1	few	TRBJ1-6	CASSDRTGSYSPLHF	TGTGCCAGCAGTGATAGGACAGGGTCTTATTCACCCCTCCACTTT
TRBV29-1	.	.	TRBJ2-3	CSVGEADTQYF	TGCAGCGTTGGAGAGGCAGATACGCAGTATTTT
TRBV19	.	.	TRBJ1-2	CASRAIDRAYGYTF	TGTGCCAGTAGGGCTATAGACAGAGCGTATGGCTACACCTTC
TRBV11-2	.	many	TRBJ1-1	CASSSVGQLAFF	TGTGCCAGCAGCTCAGTTGGACAGCTTGCTTTCTTT
TRBV24-1	.	.	TRBJ2-5	CATSDLRPGNF	TGTGCCACCAGTGATTTGAGACCTGGAAACTTC
TRBV7-2	.	.	TRBJ2-5	CASSIVGGYETQYF	TGTGCCAGCAGCATTGTGGGGGGATACGAGACCCAGTACTTC
TRBV6-5	TRBD2	.	TRBJ2-4	CASSLSGRLNIQYF	TGTGCCAGCAGCTTGAGCGGGAGGTTAAACATTCAGTACTTC
TRBV2	.	.	TRBJ2-4	CASRAGGAAKNIQYF	TGTGCCAGCAGGGCAGGGGGGGCAGCCAAAAACATTCAGTACTTC
TRBV20-1	.	.	TRBJ2-3	CSDRVAGTDTQYF	TGTAGTGATAGAGTAGCAGGCACAGATACGCAGTATTTT
TRBV7-9	TRBD1	once	TRBJ1-6	CASSLTRTGGNSPLHF	TGTGCCAGCAGCTTAACCCGGACAGGGGGCAATTCACCCCTCCACTTT
TRBV15	TRBD1	.	TRBJ2-7	CATKTGGLYEQYF	TGTGCCACCAAGACAGGGGGCCTCTACGAGCAGTACTTC
TRBV19	.	.	TRBJ1-2	CASHNVDHGYTF	TGTGCCAGCCACAACGTTGACCACGGCTACACCTTC
TRBV2	TRBD1	few	TRBJ1-5	CASYRDRVAQHF	TGTGCCAGCTACCGGGACAGGGTGGCCCAGCATTTT
TRBV7-7	.	few	TRBJ2-3	CASSLSLVDTQYF	TGTGCCAGCAGCTTGAGTCTGGTGGATACGCAGTATTTT
TRBV20-1	.	many	TRBJ2-5	CSARNSAKETQYF	TGCAGTGCTAGAAACAGTGCCAAAGAGACCCAGTACTTC
TRBV12-3/TRBV12-4	.	many	TRBJ1-1	CASSLLVDTEAFF	TGTGCCAGCAGTTTACTGGTGGACACTGAAGCTTTCTTT
TRBV19	TRBD2	.	TRBJ2-1	CASSTWTSGGAPFNEQFF	TGTGCCAGTAGTACTTGGACTAGCGGGGGGGCACCCTTCAATGAGCAGTTCTTC
TRBV2	.	.	TRBJ1-3	CASNELGRRNTIYF	TGTGCCAGCAATGAGCTGGGACGGAGGAACACCATATATTTT
TRBV10-3	TRBD1	.	TRBJ1-2	CASSGTGEYGYTF	TGTGCCAGCAGTGGGACAGGGGAATATGGCTACACCTTC
TRBV5-1	TRBD1	many	TRBJ1-5	CASSLEGQGSQPQHF	TGCGCCAGCAGCTTGGAAGGACAGGGTAGTCAGCCCCAGCATTTT
TRBV10-2	.	.	TRBJ1-2	CASSDPQGGGYTF	TGCGCCAGCAGTGACCCCCAGGGTGGTGGCTACACCTTC
TRBV24-1	.	.	TRBJ1-5	CATNDPGHRDQPQHF	TGTGCCACCAATGATCCGGGACACCGAGATCAGCCCCAGCATTTT
TRBV12-3/TRBV12-4	.	many	TRBJ2-4	CASRPSRETKNIQYF	TGTGCCAGCAGGCCCTCCAGGGAGACCAAAAACATTCAGTACTTC
TRBV5-5	.	.	TRBJ1-2	CASSQDEGGNYGYTF	TGTGCCAGCAGCCAAGATGAAGGAGGAAACTATGGCTACACCTTC
TRBV5-1	.	many	TRBJ2-7	CASSLAAGTGSYEQYF	TGCGCCAGCAGCTTGGCCGCCGGGACGGGGAGCTACGAGCAGTACTTC
TRBV10-3	TRBD1	few	TRBJ2-1	CAIRDRDSSSYNEQFF	TGTGCCATCAGGGACAGGGACTCGAGCTCCTACAATGAGCAGTTCTTC
TRBV5-1	TRBD1	many	TRBJ1-3	CASSTDRFSGNTIYF	TGCGCCAGCAGCACGGACAGGTTCTCTGGAAACACCATATATTTT
TRBV7-9	.	.	TRBJ2-1	CASSLVYQFF	TGTGCCAGCAGCCTGGTTTATCAGTTCTTC
TRBV3-1	TRBD2	many	TRBJ2-5	CASSQAPLSGYATQYF	TGTGCCAGCAGCCAAGCCCCCCTTAGCGGGTACGCGACCCAGTACTTC
TRBV20-1	.	.	TRBJ1-6	CSASVAREGSPLHF	TGCAGTGCCTCGGTGGCGAGGGAAGGTTCACCCCTCCACTTT
TRBV5-1	.	.	TRBJ2-7	CASSETGTPLKQYF	TGCGCCAGCAGCGAGACCGGGACACCCCTCAAGCAGTACTTC
TRBV18	TRBD1	.	TRBJ2-3	CASSPVTGASSTDTQYF	TGTGCCAGCTCACCAGTAACAGGGGCTTCTAGCACAGATACGCAGTATTTT
TRBV7-8	.	once	TRBJ1-1	CASSLGAKTSLKLFF	TGTGCCAGCAGCTTAGGGGCAAAAACATCCTTGAAGCTTTTCTTT
TRBV7-2	TRBD2	.	TRBJ2-3	CASSSGTSGGSRDTQYF	TGTGCCAGCAGCTCCGGGACTAGCGGGGGGTCCCGGGATACGCAGTATTTT
TRBV9	.	few	TRBJ2-3	CASSLAGTPTDTQYF	TGTGCCAGCAGCTTAGCCGGGACACCCACAGATACGCAGTATTTT
TRBV2	.	.	TRBJ2-6	CASRAGANVLTF	TGTGCCAGCAGGGCTGGGGCCAACGTCCTGACTTTC
TRBV20-1	.	.	TRBJ2-7	CSARDRGYSYEQYF	TGCAGTGCTAGAGATCGGGGCTACTCCTACGAGCAGTACTTC
TRBV20-1	TRBD2	many	TRBJ2-5	CSARDISGSGKTQYF	TGCAGTGCTAGAGATATAAGCGGGAGTGGGAAGACCCAGTACTTC
TRBV20-1	.	.	TRBJ1-1	CSASKGGNTEAFF	TGCAGTGCTTCGAAGGGTGGAAACACTGAAGCTTTCTTT
TRBV7-9	.	.	TRBJ1-3	CASAASGRTISGNTIYF	TGTGCCAGCGCAGCCAGTGGACGGACAATCTCTGGAAACACCATATATTTT